This entry concerns a single TCR beta chain. No antigen is known for it. The assay was immunoSEQ multiplex PCR, and TCRdb's table has in-frame clones only and misses some. Of 170,000 or so clones listed, around 90% are singletons. The entry originates in a study of T cell responses to AZD1222 COVID-19 vaccine. Study in general: Pooled samples include second doses given at about 4 or 12 weeks. Study-wide points: CD4 TCRs linked to vaccination spanned spike, dominating at 160-218 and 743-854. Most donors were white British, females outnumbered males, and clonal diversity was possibly underestimated. No day 14 peak samples; only post-peak repertoires were characterized.

This CDR3 region has 13 residues. CDR1 and CDR2 (germline): SQVTM, ANQGSEA. Trimming left V 3 bases short and J 4 bases short, with 9 bases between. V is TRBV29-1 and J is TRBJ2-2, with TRBD1 as a possible D gene (5 bases). The sample was peripheral blood, taken on day 0 of AZD1222 vaccination. This TCR came from an adult in good health. The CDR3 bases are TGCAGCGTTGATTCAGGGTCCACCGGGGAGCTGTTTTTT. Residues: CSVDSGSTGELFF.